This T cell receptor beta chain appears in the sequencing data of a study of control samples from healthy donors and cancer patients. The V and J ends lost 6 bases and 0 bases respectively, with 15 bases between them. CDR3 size: 16 residues. Germline assignment: CDR1 LGHNT and CDR2 FRNRAP. Sequencing was performed with immunoSEQ multiplex PCR; in TCRdb, only in-frame clones are kept and a portion is missing. Found here are some 97,000 clones, more than 75% of them singletons; the top ten hold approximately 20%. The receptor was isolated from a woman aged 45-65 years in good health. Sample: blood. The genes are TRBV12-5 and TRBJ1-5; D uncertain. CDR3 nucleotide sequence: TGTGCTAGTGGATCCAGACCAGACGATAGCAATCAGCCCCAGCATTTT. Its protein is CASGSRPDDSNQPQHF.